What follows are 2 T cell receptor beta chains derived from one specimen sequenced in a study of OX40 agonist ivuxolimab in advanced cancers. Some clones are missing from TCRdb's copy, which holds only in-frame ones; the method was immunoSEQ multiplex PCR. The sample has about 45,000 clones, 89% seen once. Sequenced here: CD4+ or CD8+ T cells sorted from blood, sampled in a trial of the OX40 agonist ivuxolimab. The receptors derive from an adult with an advanced solid tumor such as melanoma, head and neck, liver or kidney cancer.

The V and J genes are TRBV2 and TRBJ2-1; 7 bases line up with TRBD1. CDR1 is SNHLY and CDR2 is FYNNEI in the germline V gene. The V gene end was trimmed by 8 bases and the J gene end by 6 bases; junction bases not matched to a gene: 13. This CDR3 region has 15 residues. CDR3 nucleotide sequence: TGTGCCAGCTTCGGACCGCGCGACAGGGCCAATGAGCAGTTCTTC. It yields the protein CASFGPRDRANEQFF.

The rearrangement links TRBV5-6 to TRBJ2-1, with D unclear. The germline CDR1 and CDR2 sequences are SGHDT and YYEEEE. Trimming removed 4 bases from V and 6 bases from J, with 11 bases in between. The CDR3 has 13 amino acids. The CDR3 loop reads CASSQNSPNEQFF. The CDR3 DNA reads TGTGCCAGCAGCCAAAATAGCCCCAATGAGCAGTTCTTC.